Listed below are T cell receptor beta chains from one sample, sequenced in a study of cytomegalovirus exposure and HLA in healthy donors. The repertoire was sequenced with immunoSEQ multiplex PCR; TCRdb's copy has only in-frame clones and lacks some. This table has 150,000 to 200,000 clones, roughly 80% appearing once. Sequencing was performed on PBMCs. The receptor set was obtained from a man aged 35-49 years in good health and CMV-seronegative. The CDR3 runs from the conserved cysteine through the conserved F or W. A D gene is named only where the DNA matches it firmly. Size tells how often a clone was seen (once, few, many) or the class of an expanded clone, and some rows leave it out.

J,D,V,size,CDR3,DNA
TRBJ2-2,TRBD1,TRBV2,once,CASRGDRLNTGELFF,TGTGCCAGCAGGGGGGACAGGCTGAACACCGGGGAGCTGTTTTTT
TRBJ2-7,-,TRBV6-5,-,CASSPEGSGVREQYF,TGTGCCAGCAGTCCGGAGGGGTCGGGCGTAAGGGAGCAGTACTTC
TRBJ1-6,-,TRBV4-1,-,CASSQPGHNNSPLHF,TGCGCCAGCAGCCAACCGGGACACAATAATTCACCCCTCCACTTT
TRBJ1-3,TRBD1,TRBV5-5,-,CASSLGGSGNTIYF,TGTGCCAGCAGCTTAGGGGGCAGCGGAAACACCATATATTTT
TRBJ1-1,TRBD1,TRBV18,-,CASSQLGTGNSYTEAFF,TGTGCCAGCTCACAACTCGGGACAGGGAATTCGTACACTGAAGCTTTCTTT
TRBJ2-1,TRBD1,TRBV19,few,CASSNEVRWDSGNEQFF,TGTGCCAGTAGCAACGAAGTAAGATGGGACAGTGGAAATGAGCAGTTCTTC
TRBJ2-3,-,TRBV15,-,CATSRDGSMERSTDTQYF,TGTGCCACCAGCAGAGATGGGTCGATGGAGAGAAGCACAGATACGCAGTATTTT
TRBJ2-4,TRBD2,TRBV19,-,CASTKGLAGSKNIQYF,TGTGCCAGTACCAAAGGACTAGCGGGGAGCAAAAACATTCAGTACTTC
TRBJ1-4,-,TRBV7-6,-,CASTLEAGVEKLFF,TGTGCCAGCACCCTAGAGGCGGGAGTAGAAAAACTGTTTTTT
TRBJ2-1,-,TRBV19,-,CATSASRGNEQFF,TGTGCCACCTCGGCCTCGCGGGGCAATGAGCAGTTCTTC
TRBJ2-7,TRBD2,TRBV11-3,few,CASSPWTSGTYEQYF,TGTGCCAGCAGCCCGTGGACTAGCGGCACGTACGAGCAGTACTTC